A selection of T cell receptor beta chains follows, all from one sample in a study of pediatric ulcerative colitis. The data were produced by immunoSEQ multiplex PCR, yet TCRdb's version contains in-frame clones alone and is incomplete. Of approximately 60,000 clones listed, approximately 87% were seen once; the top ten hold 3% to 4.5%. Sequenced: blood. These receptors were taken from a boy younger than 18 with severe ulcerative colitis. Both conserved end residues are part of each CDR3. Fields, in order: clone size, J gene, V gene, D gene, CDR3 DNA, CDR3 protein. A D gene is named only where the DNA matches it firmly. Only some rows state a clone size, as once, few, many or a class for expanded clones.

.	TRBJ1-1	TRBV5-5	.	TGTGCCAGCAGCTTGGCTTCCGGGGACACTGAAGCTTTCTTT	CASSLASGDTEAFF
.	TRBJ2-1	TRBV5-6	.	TGTGCCAGCAGCTTGTCCAGGGTCTTCTACAATGAGCAGTTCTTC	CASSLSRVFYNEQFF
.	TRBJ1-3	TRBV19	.	TGTGCCAGTACCCCAGGGGACTCTGGAAACACCATATATTTT	CASTPGDSGNTIYF
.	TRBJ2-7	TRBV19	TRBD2	TGTGCCACCATCAGCGGGAGCTACGAGCAGTACTTC	CATISGSYEQYF
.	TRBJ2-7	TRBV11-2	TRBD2	TGTGCCAGCAGCTTAGCCCCCGCGCGGGAGGGCTACGAGCAGTACTTC	CASSLAPAREGYEQYF
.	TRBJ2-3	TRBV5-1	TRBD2	TGCGCCAGCGGCATACGCGGGAGTGATGCAGATACGCAGTATTTT	CASGIRGSDADTQYF
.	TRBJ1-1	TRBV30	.	TGTGCCTGGAGTTCGGGTGTGGGAATGAACACTGAAGCTTTCTTT	CAWSSGVGMNTEAFF
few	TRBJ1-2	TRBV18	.	TGTGCCAGCTCAGTACGGGACACCATTAGGGATGGCTACACCTTC	CASSVRDTIRDGYTF
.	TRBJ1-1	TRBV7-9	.	TGTGCCATCCTTTCGGGGGCGCACACTGAAGCTTTCTTT	CAILSGAHTEAFF
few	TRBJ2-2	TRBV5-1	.	TGCGCCCCCTATCCAGGACTAAGGAACACCGGGGAGCTGTTTTTT	CAPYPGLRNTGELFF
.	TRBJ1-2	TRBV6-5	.	TGTGCCAGCAGCCCGGATCAGGGGCGCGGTGGCTACACCTTC	CASSPDQGRGGYTF
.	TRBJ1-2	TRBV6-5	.	TGTGCCAGCAGTTCGGACAGCCGATCTTATGGCTACACCTTC	CASSSDSRSYGYTF
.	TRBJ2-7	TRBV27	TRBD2	TGTGCCAGCAGCCTGACTAGCGGACGACCCTACGAGCAGTACTTC	CASSLTSGRPYEQYF
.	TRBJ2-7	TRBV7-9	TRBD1	TGTGCCAGCAGCTTTCCGGGACAGACACTCTACGAGCAGTACTTC	CASSFPGQTLYEQYF
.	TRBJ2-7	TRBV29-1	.	TGCAGCGTTGAAGTTTCCGGGAAACCCTACGAGCAGTACTTC	CSVEVSGKPYEQYF
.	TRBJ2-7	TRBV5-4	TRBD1	TGTGCCAGCAGCTGGGGACAGGGCTCCTACGAGCAGTACTTC	CASSWGQGSYEQYF
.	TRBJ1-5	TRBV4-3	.	TGCGCCAGCAGCCAAGATTTTACGGGGGGCCATCAGCCCCAGCATTTT	CASSQDFTGGHQPQHF
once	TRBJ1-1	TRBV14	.	TGTGCCAGCAGCCAAGAGTGGGAAGGAACGAACACTGAAGCTTTCTTT	CASSQEWEGTNTEAFF
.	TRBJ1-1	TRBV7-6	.	TGTGCCAGCAGCCCGCGCGAGGGGGACACTGAAGCTTTCTTT	CASSPREGDTEAFF
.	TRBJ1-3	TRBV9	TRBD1	TGTGCCAGCAGCGCCGGACAGGTGGTGGACTCTGGAAACACCATATATTTT	CASSAGQVVDSGNTIYF
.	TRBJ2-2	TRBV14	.	TGTGCCAGCAGCCAGGGGCTGGACACCGGGGAGCTGTTTTTT	CASSQGLDTGELFF
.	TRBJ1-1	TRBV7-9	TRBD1	TGTGCCAGCAGACTCGGGCTGACAGGGTTGGGTACTGAAGCTTTCTTT	CASRLGLTGLGTEAFF
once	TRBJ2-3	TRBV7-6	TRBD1	TGTGCCAGCAGCTCTACAGGGGATCCATACTTCGATACGCAGTATTTT	CASSSTGDPYFDTQYF
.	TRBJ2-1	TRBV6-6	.	TGTGCCAGCAGTTACACTAGTGGAACGTCGAGGGATGAGCAGTTCTTC	CASSYTSGTSRDEQFF
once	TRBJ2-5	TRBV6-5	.	TGTGCCAGCAGTTACAACAGACAAGAGACCCAGTACTTC	CASSYNRQETQYF
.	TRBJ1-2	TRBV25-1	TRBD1	TGTGCCAGCCGACAGGGCGGGGATGGCTACACCTTC	CASRQGGDGYTF
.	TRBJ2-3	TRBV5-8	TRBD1	TGTGCCAGCAGCTTCGGGACAGGGGAGGGCACAGATACGCAGTATTTT	CASSFGTGEGTDTQYF
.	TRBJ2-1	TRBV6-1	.	TGTGCCAGCAGTGAAGGGGTCGGGAGCGATTACAATGAGCAGTTCTTC	CASSEGVGSDYNEQFF
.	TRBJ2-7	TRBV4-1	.	TGCGCCAGCAGCCGGTCCGAGGGCAGCCTCTACGAGCAGTACTTC	CASSRSEGSLYEQYF
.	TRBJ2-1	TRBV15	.	TGTGCCACCTCCCCAGGAACCGGGGACAATGAGCAGTTCTTC	CATSPGTGDNEQFF
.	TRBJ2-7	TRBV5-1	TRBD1	TGCGCCAGCAGCTTGCAGACAGGGACCTACGAGCAGTACTTC	CASSLQTGTYEQYF
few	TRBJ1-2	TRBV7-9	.	TGTGCCAGCAGCGACTTTCCTTACAGGGCTGATGGCTACACCTTC	CASSDFPYRADGYTF
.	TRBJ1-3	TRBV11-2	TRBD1	TGTGCCAGCAGCTTTACAGGGGTCACTGGAAACACCATATATTTT	CASSFTGVTGNTIYF
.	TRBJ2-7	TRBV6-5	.	TGTGCCAGCGAATCAAGGGGCTCCTCCTACGAGCAGTACTTC	CASESRGSSYEQYF
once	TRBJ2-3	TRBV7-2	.	TGTGCCAGCAGCTTATACGGGAGCCCCGATACGCAGTATTTT	CASSLYGSPDTQYF